The sample holds many counts of the clone carrying this TCR beta chain. V was clipped by 6 bases and J by 7 bases; unmatched bases: 9. The CDR3 contains 13 residues. Germline-derived CDR1 and CDR2 are DFQATT and SNEGSKA (reference sequence). Via MiXCR, TCRdb re-called the RT-PCR reads, giving one row per CDR3 protein. The sample holds hundreds of thousands of distinct CDR3 sequences; 14% are singletons and the top ten take around 3.3%. V gene TRBV20-1 combines with J gene TRBJ1-5; 7 bases are a match to TRBD1. This sequence was found in a female donor in good health, serving as a healthy control. Sequenced sample: memory CD4+ T cells from blood. CDR3: CSATDRVKQPQHF. The DNA for the CDR3 is TGCAGTGCCACCGACAGGGTTAAACAGCCCCAGCATTTT.